This TCR beta chain is drawn from a study of blood T cell repertoires in COVID-19. Overall study context: Sources were T cells, B-cell-depleted T cells, or PBMCs; the material itself was cDNA or gDNA.

The data were produced by immunoSEQ multiplex PCR, yet TCRdb's version contains in-frame clones alone and is incomplete. The table includes some 29,000 clones, approximately 83% detected once. Enrolled during active infection, Seattle patients were then followed longitudinally. V lost 4 bases to trimming and J lost 2 bases, with 10 bases between them. The germline CDR1 and CDR2 sequences are SGHTS and YDEGEE. The CDR3 covers 14 residues. The chain employs TRBV5-8 and TRBJ2-4, with a possible D match to TRBD1 (6 bases). Sequencing was done on a sample of peripheral blood. The receptor's source is a woman aged 80 or older with COVID-19, enrolled during active disease. CDR3 DNA: TGTGCCAGCAGCCTACAGGGAACCAAAAACATTCAGTACTTC. Residues: CASSLQGTKNIQYF. Full variable domain (remainder filled in from reference TRBV5-8 and TRBJ2-4): EAGVTQSPTHLIKTRGQQATLRCSPISGHTSVYWYQQALGLGLQFLLWYDEGEERNRGNFPPRFSGRQFPNYSSELNVNALELEDSALYLCASSLQGTKNIQYFGAGTRLSVL.